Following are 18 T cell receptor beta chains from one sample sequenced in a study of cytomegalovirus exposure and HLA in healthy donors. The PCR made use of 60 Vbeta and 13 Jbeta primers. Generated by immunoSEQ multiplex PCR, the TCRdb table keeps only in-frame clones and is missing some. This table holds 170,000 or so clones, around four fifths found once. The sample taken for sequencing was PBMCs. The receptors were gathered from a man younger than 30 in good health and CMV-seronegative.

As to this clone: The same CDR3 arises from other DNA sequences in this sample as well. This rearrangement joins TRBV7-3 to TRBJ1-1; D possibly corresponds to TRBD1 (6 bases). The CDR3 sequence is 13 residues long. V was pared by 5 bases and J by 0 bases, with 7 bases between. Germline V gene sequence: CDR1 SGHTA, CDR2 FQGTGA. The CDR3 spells CASSRGMNTEAFF. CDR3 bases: TGTGCCAGCAGCAGGGGGATGAACACTGAAGCTTTCTTT. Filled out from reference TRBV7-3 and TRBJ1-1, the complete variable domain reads GAGVSQTPSNKVTEKGKYVELRCDPISGHTALYWYRQSLGQGPEFLIYFQGTGAADDSGLPNDRFFAVRPEGSVSTLKIQRTERGDSAVYLCASSRGMNTEAFFGQGTRLTVV.

CDR3 DNA: TGTGCCAGCAGTTACCAGGGATATGGCTACACCTTC. Its protein product is CASSYQGYGYTF. The chain employs TRBV28 and TRBJ1-2; perhaps TRBD1 as D (5 bases). Germline values: CDR1 MDHEN, CDR2 SYDVKM. The V gene lost 4 bases and the J gene lost 5 bases, with 8 bases spanning the gap. The CDR3 covers 12 residues.

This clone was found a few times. The CDR3 spells CASSLSTIGSSGNTIYF. DNA for the CDR3: TGTGCCAGCAGCTTATCCACCATAGGGAGCTCTGGAAACACCATATATTTT. The chain has TRBV13 and TRBJ1-3; D call uncertain. Germline CDR1 PRHDT, CDR2 FYEKMQ (reference sequence). V was pared by 2 bases and J by 0 bases, with 14 bases between. This CDR3 has 17 amino acids.

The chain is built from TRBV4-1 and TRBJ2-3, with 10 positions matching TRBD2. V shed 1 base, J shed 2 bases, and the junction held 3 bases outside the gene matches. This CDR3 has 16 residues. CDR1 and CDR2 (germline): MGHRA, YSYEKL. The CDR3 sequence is CASSQVSGRPTDTQYF. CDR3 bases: TGCGCCAGCAGCCAAGTTAGCGGGAGGCCCACAGATACGCAGTATTTT.

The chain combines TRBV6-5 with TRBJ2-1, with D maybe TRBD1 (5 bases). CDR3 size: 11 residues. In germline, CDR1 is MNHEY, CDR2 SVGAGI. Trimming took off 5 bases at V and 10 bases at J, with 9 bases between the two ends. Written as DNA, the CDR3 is TGTGCCAGCAGTACAGGAACCGAGCAGTTCTTC. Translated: CASSTGTEQFF.

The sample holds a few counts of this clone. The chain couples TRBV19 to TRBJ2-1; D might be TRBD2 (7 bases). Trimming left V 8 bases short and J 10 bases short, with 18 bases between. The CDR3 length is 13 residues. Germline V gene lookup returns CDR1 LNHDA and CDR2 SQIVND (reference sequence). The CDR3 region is CASSSAGATEQFF. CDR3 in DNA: TGTGCCAGTTCGTCGGCGGGGGCGACCGAGCAGTTCTTC.

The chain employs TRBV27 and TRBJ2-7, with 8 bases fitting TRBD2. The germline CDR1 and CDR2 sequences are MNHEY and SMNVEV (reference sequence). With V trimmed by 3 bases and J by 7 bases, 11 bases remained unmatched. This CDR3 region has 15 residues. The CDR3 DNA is TGTGCCAGCAGTTTGGGGTCGGGGGGGGTAGAAGAGCAGTACTTC. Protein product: CASSLGSGGVEEQYF.

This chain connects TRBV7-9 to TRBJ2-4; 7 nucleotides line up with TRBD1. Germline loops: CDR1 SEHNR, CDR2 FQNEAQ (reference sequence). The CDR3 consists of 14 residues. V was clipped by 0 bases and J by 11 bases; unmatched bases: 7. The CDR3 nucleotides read TGTGCCAGCAGCTTAGCGCCACAGGGGTCCCTTCAGTACTTC. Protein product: CASSLAPQGSLQYF. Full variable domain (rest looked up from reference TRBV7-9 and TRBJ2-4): DTGVSQNPRHKITKRGQNVTFRCDPISEHNRLYWYRQTLGQGPEFLTYFQNEAQLEKSRLLSDRFSAERPKGSFSTLEIQRTEQGDSAMYLCASSLAPQGSLQYFGAGTRLSVL.

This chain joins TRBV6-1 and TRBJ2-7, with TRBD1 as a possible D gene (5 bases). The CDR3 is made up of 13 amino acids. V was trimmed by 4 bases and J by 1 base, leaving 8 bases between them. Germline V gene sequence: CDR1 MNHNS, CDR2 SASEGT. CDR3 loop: CASSVRTSYEQYF. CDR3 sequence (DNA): TGTGCCAGCAGTGTTCGGACATCCTACGAGCAGTACTTC.

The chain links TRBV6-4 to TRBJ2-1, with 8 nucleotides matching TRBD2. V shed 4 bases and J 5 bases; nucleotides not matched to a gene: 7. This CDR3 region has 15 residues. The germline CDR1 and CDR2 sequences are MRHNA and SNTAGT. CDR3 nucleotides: TGTGCCAGCAGTGTGGCGGGGGGTAACAACAATGAGCAGTTCTTC. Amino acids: CASSVAGGNNNEQFF.

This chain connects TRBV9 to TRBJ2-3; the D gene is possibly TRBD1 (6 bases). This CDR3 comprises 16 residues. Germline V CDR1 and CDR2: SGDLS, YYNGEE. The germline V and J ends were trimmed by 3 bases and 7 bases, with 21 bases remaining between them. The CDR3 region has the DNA TGTGCCAGCAGCGGGCTCGCGGTGACAGGCAGGTATACGCAGTATTTT. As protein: CASSGLAVTGRYTQYF.

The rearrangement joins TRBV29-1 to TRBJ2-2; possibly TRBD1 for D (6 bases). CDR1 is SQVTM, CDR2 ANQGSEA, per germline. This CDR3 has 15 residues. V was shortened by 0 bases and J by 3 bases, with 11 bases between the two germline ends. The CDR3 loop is CSVEDGTSHTGELFF. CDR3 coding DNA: TGCAGCGTTGAAGATGGGACATCTCACACCGGGGAGCTGTTTTTT.

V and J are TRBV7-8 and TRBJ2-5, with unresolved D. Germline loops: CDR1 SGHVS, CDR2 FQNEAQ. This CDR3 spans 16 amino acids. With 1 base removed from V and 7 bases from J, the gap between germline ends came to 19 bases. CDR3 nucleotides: TGTGCCAGCAGCTTAGGCCTACCCCTCCCAGAGGCGACCCAGTACTTC. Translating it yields CASSLGLPLPEATQYF. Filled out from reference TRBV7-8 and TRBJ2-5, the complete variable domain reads GAGVSQSPRYKVAKRGQDVALRCDPISGHVSLFWYQQALGQGPEFLTYFQNEAQLDKSGLPSDRFFAERPEGSVSTLKIQRTQQEDSAVYLCASSLGLPLPEATQYFGPGTRLLVL.

The CDR3 is CASSTPHRGRGEQYF. The CDR3 nucleotides read TGTGCCAGCAGCACCCCCCACAGGGGGCGCGGCGAGCAGTACTTC. The chain uses TRBV5-5 and TRBJ2-7; 9 positions agree with TRBD1. The CDR3 loop spans 15 amino acids. V was pared by 4 bases and J by 6 bases, with 11 bases of the junction left unmatched. The germline gives CDR1 SGHKS, CDR2 YYEKEE (reference sequence).

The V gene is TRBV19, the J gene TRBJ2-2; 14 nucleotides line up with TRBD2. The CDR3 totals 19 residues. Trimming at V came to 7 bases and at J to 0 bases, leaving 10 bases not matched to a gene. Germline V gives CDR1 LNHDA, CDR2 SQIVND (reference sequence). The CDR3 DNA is TGTGCCAGTACCCCACCGGGACTAGCGGGGGTAGCGAACACCGGGGAGCTGTTTTTT. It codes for CASTPPGLAGVANTGELFF.

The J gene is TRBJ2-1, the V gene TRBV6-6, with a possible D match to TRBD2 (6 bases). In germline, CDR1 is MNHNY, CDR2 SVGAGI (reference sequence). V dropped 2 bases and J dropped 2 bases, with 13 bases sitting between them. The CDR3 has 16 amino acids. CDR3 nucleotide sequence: TGTGCCAGCAGTTACCGGAGGGGAGATCCCTACAATGAGCAGTTCTTC. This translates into CASSYRRGDPYNEQFF.

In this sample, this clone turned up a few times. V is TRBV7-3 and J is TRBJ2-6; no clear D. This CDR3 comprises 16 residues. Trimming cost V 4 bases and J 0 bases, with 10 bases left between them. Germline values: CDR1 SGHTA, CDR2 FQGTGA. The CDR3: CASSSRHISGANVLTF. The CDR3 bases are TGTGCCAGCAGCTCAAGACACATCTCTGGGGCCAACGTCCTGACTTTC.

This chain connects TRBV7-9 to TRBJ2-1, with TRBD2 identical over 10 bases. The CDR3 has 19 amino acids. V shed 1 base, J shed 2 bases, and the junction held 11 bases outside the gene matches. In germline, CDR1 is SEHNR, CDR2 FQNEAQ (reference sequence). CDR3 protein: CASSLGRLAGVLTYNEQFF. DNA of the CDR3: TGTGCCAGCAGCTTAGGTCGTCTAGCGGGGGTACTGACCTACAATGAGCAGTTCTTC.